A single sample gave rise to the 25 T cell receptor beta chains below, sequenced in a study of blood T cell repertoires in COVID-19. Libraries were prepared by immunoSEQ multiplex PCR; TCRdb keeps only in-frame clonotypes and omits some of them. The sample holds about 290,000 clones; about 89% are singletons and the top ten take roughly 5%. The material sequenced was peripheral blood. The receptors come from a man aged 35-49 years with acute or convalescent COVID-19.

V gene TRBV7-2 combines with J gene TRBJ1-1, with 8 bases identical to TRBD1. From germline, CDR1 is SGHTA and CDR2 FQGNSA. Losses at the gene ends were 2 bases for V and 5 bases for J; bases not matched to a gene: 4. The CDR3 sequence is 14 residues long. The CDR3 DNA is TGTGCCAGCAGCTTAACCAGGGGGCGAACTGAAGCTTTCTTT. Residues: CASSLTRGRTEAFF.

The chain employs TRBV5-1 and TRBJ1-2; 7 bases map to TRBD1. CDR1 and CDR2 from the germline V gene are SGHRS and YFSETQ. J gave up 13 bases and V 3 bases, and 12 bases lay outside the gene matches. This CDR3 has 13 residues. The CDR3 region is CASSSTWTGIPTF. In nucleotides, the CDR3 is TGCGCCAGCAGCTCGACGTGGACAGGAATTCCCACCTTC. Combining the CDR3 with reference TRBV5-1 and TRBJ1-2 gives the whole variable domain KAGVTQTPRYLIKTRGQQVTLSCSPISGHRSVSWYQQTPGQGLQFLFEYFSETQRNKGNFPGRFSGRQFSNSRSEMNVSTLELGDSALYLCASSSTWTGIPTFGSGTRLTVV.

This rearrangement joins TRBV7-2 to TRBJ1-1; D might be TRBD1 (5 bases). The germline V gene encodes CDR1 SGHTA and CDR2 FQGNSA. The CDR3 contains 15 residues. V was trimmed by 4 bases and J by 6 bases, leaving 18 bases between them. CDR3 DNA sequence: TGTGCCAGCAGCTCTCTAAGGGGTCTGAGCGCTGAAGCTTTCTTT. Translating gives CASSSLRGLSAEAFF.

This rearrangement joins TRBV6-5 to TRBJ2-5; 9 bases line up with TRBD1. The CDR3 extends over 14 amino acids. Germline CDR1 and CDR2: MNHEY and SVGAGI. Trimming at V came to 7 bases and at J to 2 bases, leaving 5 bases not matched to a gene. This chain's CDR3 is CASTYRGQQETQYF. The CDR3 DNA follows: TGTGCCAGCACCTACAGGGGGCAACAAGAGACCCAGTACTTC.

The chain links TRBV6-6 to TRBJ1-6; 9 bases match TRBD1. Germline-derived CDR1 and CDR2 are MNHNY and SVGAGI (reference sequence). V lost 6 bases to trimming and J lost 5 bases; unmatched junction nucleotides: 2. The CDR3 spans 14 residues. The CDR3 DNA is TGTGCCAGCAGGAGACAGGGGGATAATTCACCCCTCCACTTT. Translation: CASRRQGDNSPLHF.

V and J are TRBV7-6 and TRBJ2-7, with D maybe TRBD1 (6 bases). CDR1 SGHVS and CDR2 FNYEAQ come from the germline V gene. V lost 5 bases, J lost 7 bases, and 15 bases lay in between. The CDR3 sequence is 13 residues long. CDR3 protein: CASSIQGLGEQYF. The CDR3 DNA sequence: TGTGCCAGCAGCATCCAGGGGTTGGGGGAGCAGTACTTC.

This rearrangement joins TRBV4-1 to TRBJ1-6; D remains unclear. There are 18 residues in the CDR3. The V end lost 7 bases, the J end lost 2 bases, and 21 bases lay between the germline ends. Germline CDR1 reads MGHRA; CDR2 reads YSYEKL. This chain's CDR3 is CASTHMPSGSPYNSPLHF. CDR3 sequence (DNA): TGCGCCAGCACTCATATGCCGTCGGGGAGTCCCTATAATTCACCCCTCCACTTT.

The V and J genes are TRBV12-5 and TRBJ2-3; D not resolved. Germline V CDR1 and CDR2: LGHNT, FRNRAP. CDR3 length: 11 amino acids. V shed 1 base and J shed 6 bases, with 2 bases lying between them. The CDR3 nucleotides are TGTGCTAGTGGTTTGGCGGATACGCAGTATTTT. Amino acid sequence: CASGLADTQYF.

The chain is built from TRBV7-9 and TRBJ2-7, with D possibly matching TRBD1 (6 bases). Trimming cost V 2 bases and J 1 base, with 9 bases left between them. Germline V gene lookup returns CDR1 SEHNR and CDR2 FQNEAQ (reference sequence). The CDR3 has 14 residues. This CDR3 reads CASSLWTDSYEQYF. CDR3 coding DNA: TGTGCCAGCAGCTTATGGACAGATTCCTACGAGCAGTACTTC.

The chain recombines TRBV24-1 with TRBJ2-7; D call uncertain. Trimming pared 4 bases from V and 4 bases from J, leaving 13 bases between. CDR3 length: 14 amino acids. Germline loops: CDR1 KGHDR, CDR2 SFDVKD. CDR3 amino acids: CATSEAPPGYEQYF. The CDR3 DNA reads as TGTGCCACCAGTGAGGCCCCGCCGGGTTACGAGCAGTACTTC.

The chain has TRBV7-8 and TRBJ1-6; 9 bases agree with TRBD1. The CDR3 spans 15 residues. J was trimmed by 6 bases and V by 4 bases; bases with no gene match: 4. Germline V gene lookup returns CDR1 SGHVS and CDR2 FQNEAQ. The CDR3 bases are TGTGCCAGCAGCTACCGGACAGGGGTTAATTCACCCCTCCACTTT. Translation: CASSYRTGVNSPLHF. The variable domain in full, with the rest retrieved from reference TRBV7-8 and TRBJ1-6, is GAGVSQSPRYKVAKRGQDVALRCDPISGHVSLFWYQQALGQGPEFLTYFQNEAQLDKSGLPSDRFFAERPEGSVSTLKIQRTQQEDSAVYLCASSYRTGVNSPLHFGNGTRLTVT.

The chain uses TRBV7-3 and TRBJ1-1; D might be TRBD1 (5 bases). Deletions cut 5 bases from V and 3 bases from J, with 10 bases between. The germline V gene has CDR1 SGHTA and CDR2 FQGTGA. CDR3 size: 13 residues. CDR3 residues: CASSADIYTEAFF. CDR3 DNA sequence: TGTGCCAGCAGCGCGGACATTTACACTGAAGCTTTCTTT.

This clone was recorded only once. This chain uses TRBV3-1 (or the pseudogene TRBV3-2) with TRBJ2-7; 11 bases agree with TRBD2. Germline V gene sequence: CDR1 LGHDT, CDR2 YNNKEL (reference sequence). The CDR3 consists of 14 residues. V lost 6 bases, J lost 2 bases, and 3 bases stayed unmatched. The CDR3 DNA sequence: TGTGCCAGCAGTCGACTAGCGGGGACCTACGAGCAGTACTTC. It translates to CASSRLAGTYEQYF.

V usage is TRBV9 and J usage is TRBJ1-1; D unresolved. CDR3 length: 13 amino acids. V was clipped by 0 bases and J by 3 bases, with 6 bases between them. Germline CDR1 is SGDLS and CDR2 is YYNGEE. The DNA of the CDR3 is TGTGCCAGCAGCGTAGGGTCGGACACTGAAGCTTTCTTT. This codes for CASSVGSDTEAFF.

This clone turned up a few times. The J gene is TRBJ1-5, the V gene TRBV2; perhaps TRBD1 as D (5 bases). This CDR3 is 13 amino acids long. CDR1 SNHLY and CDR2 FYNNEI come from the germline V gene. V dropped 5 bases and J dropped 9 bases, with 14 bases sitting between them. The CDR3 reads CASSYNRMAPQHF. The CDR3 DNA reads as TGTGCCAGCAGTTACAACAGGATGGCGCCCCAGCATTTT.

The chain couples TRBV6-5 to TRBJ2-5; TRBD1 matches 7 bases. There are 16 residues in the CDR3. The germline CDR1 and CDR2 sequences are MNHEY and SVGAGI. The trim removed 2 bases at V and 1 base at J, leaving 7 bases unmatched. CDR3 amino acids: CASSYRQGTGQETQYF. DNA for the CDR3: TGTGCCAGCAGTTACCGACAGGGTACGGGCCAAGAGACCCAGTACTTC.

This clone came up once. The chain recombines TRBV5-1 with TRBJ1-1, with a possible D match to TRBD1 (5 bases). This CDR3 has 13 residues. Trimming removed 5 bases from V and 1 base from J, with 9 bases in between. Germline V CDR1 and CDR2: SGHRS, YFSETQ. The DNA for the CDR3 is TGCGCCAGCAGAAGGGGCGGGAACACTGAAGCTTTCTTT. The encoded protein is CASRRGGNTEAFF.

The chain employs TRBV6-6 and TRBJ1-2, with TRBD1 as a possible D gene (5 bases). CDR1 is MNHNY, CDR2 SVGAGI, per germline (reference sequence). Between the trimmed V and J ends, which lost 5 bases and 1 base, there was a span of 11 bases. There are 14 residues in the CDR3. The chain's CDR3 is CASSTLTDNYGYTF. The CDR3 nucleotides read TGTGCCAGCAGTACCCTGACAGATAACTATGGCTACACCTTC.

The V and J genes are TRBV30 and TRBJ2-7; D may be TRBD1 (5 bases). CDR1 and CDR2 (germline): GTSNPN, SVGIG (reference sequence). Trimming cost V 1 base and J 4 bases, with 14 bases left between them. CDR3 length equals 14 residues. Written as DNA, the CDR3 is TGTGCCTGGAGTGAAGGCCCAGGGTGGTACGAGCAGTACTTC. It yields the protein CAWSEGPGWYEQYF.

The table lists this clone with a count of one. V and J are TRBV7-2 and TRBJ1-2; unclear D gene. Trimming removed 1 base from V and 5 bases from J, with 11 bases in between. CDR3 length equals 14 residues. Per germline, CDR1 SGHTA and CDR2 FQGNSA. CDR3 in DNA: TGTGCCAGCAGCTTAGGACTCACGGGGTATGGCTACACCTTC. The encoded protein is CASSLGLTGYGYTF. The whole variable domain, remainder taken from reference TRBV7-2 and TRBJ1-2, is GAGVSQSPSNKVTEKGKDVELRCDPISGHTALYWYRQSLGQGLEFLIYFQGNSAPDKSGLPSDRFSAERTGGSVSTLTIQRTQQEDSAVYLCASSLGLTGYGYTFGSGTRLTVV.

Only one count was recorded for this clone. The chain is built from TRBV7-2 and TRBJ2-3, with D perhaps TRBD1 (5 bases). This CDR3 spans 13 amino acids. Germline V gives CDR1 SGHTA, CDR2 FQGNSA. V lost 1 base and J 6 bases, leaving 8 bases between the germline ends. The chain's CDR3 is CASSLEGLDTQYF. In DNA, the CDR3 is TGTGCCAGCAGCTTAGAGGGGCTGGATACGCAGTATTTT.

To note about this clone: Other DNA sequences of this sample code for an identical CDR3. The V call is TRBV7-8, the J call TRBJ1-5, with unresolved D. This CDR3 has 12 amino acids. Germline CDR1 SGHVS, CDR2 FQNEAQ. Deletions cut 5 bases from V and 6 bases from J, with 8 bases between. The CDR3 DNA is TGTGCCAGCAGCCCGGGAGTTCAGCCCCAGCATTTT. Residues: CASSPGVQPQHF.

The rearrangement joins TRBV30 to TRBJ1-1; 10 bases are a match to TRBD1. The V gene's germline CDR1 is GTSNPN and CDR2 SVGIG (reference sequence). The CDR3 sequence is 16 residues long. The J segment lost 3 bases and the V segment lost 0 bases, leaving 7 bases of the junction unmatched. The CDR3 DNA follows: TGTGCCTGGAGTGTAAAGGGAGGGACAGGGGACACTGAAGCTTTCTTT. Amino acids: CAWSVKGGTGDTEAFF.

The chain uses TRBV30 and TRBJ1-1; TRBD1 agrees at 8 bases. The length of the CDR3 is 14 residues. CDR1 is GTSNPN, CDR2 SVGIG, per germline (reference sequence). V shed 4 bases and J 10 bases; nucleotides not matched to a gene: 14. CDR3 sequence: CAWKRTGRILRAFF. In DNA form, the CDR3 reads TGTGCCTGGAAAAGGACAGGGCGTATTTTACGAGCTTTCTTT. Looking up the rest from reference TRBV30 and TRBJ1-1 gives the full variable domain: SQTIHQWPATLVQPVGSPLSLECTVEGTSNPNLYWYRQAAGRGLQLLFYSVGIGQISSEVPQNLSASRPQDRQFILSSKKLLLSDSGFYLCAWKRTGRILRAFFGQGTRLTVV.

The V gene is TRBV9, the J gene TRBJ2-2; D perhaps matches TRBD2 (5 bases). CDR1 SGDLS and CDR2 YYNGEE come from the germline V gene. V lost 0 bases and J lost 7, with 13 bases in between. This CDR3 is 15 amino acids long. The CDR3 region has the DNA TGTGCCAGCAGCGTAGATTCGACTACTCGCGGGGAGCTGTTTTTT. Amino acid sequence: CASSVDSTTRGELFF.